These 10 T cell receptor beta chains came from one sample sequenced in a study of T cells expressing NK-cell markers. Reprocessing the 5' RACE reads, TCRdb reports a single entry for every CDR3 protein and omits DNA. The sample table includes approximately 420,000 distinct CDR3 sequences. What was sequenced was blood T cells: a sorted CD56 or NKG2C T cell subset, CD4+ or CD8+ T cells, or bulk PBMC T cells (not recorded which). These receptor sequences come from a woman in her fifties or sixties in good health.

The CDR3 sequence: CASSSGTGRVTGELFF. The rearrangement joins TRBV11-2 to TRBJ2-2; the TRBD1 assignment by TCRdb is unverifiable without DNA. The germline CDR1 and CDR2 sequences are SGHAT and FQNNGV. The CDR3 runs to 16 residues.

The gene calls are TRBV6-2 or TRBV6-3 and TRBJ2-7. From germline, CDR1 is MNHEY and CDR2 SVGEGT. CDR3 length equals 11 residues. Here the CDR3 reads CASTQGNEQYF.

This chain joins TRBV9 and TRBJ2-3; TCRdb calls TRBD1, which cannot be checked without DNA. This CDR3 region has 17 residues. From germline, CDR1 is SGDLS and CDR2 YYNGEE. The CDR3 is CASSLGGRQDTRDTQYF.

The V and J genes are TRBV20-1 and TRBJ1-1; the TCRdb D gene call, TRBD1, has no DNA to confirm it. Germline V CDR1 and CDR2: DFQATT, SNEGSKA (reference sequence). The CDR3 loop spans 15 amino acids. CDR3 residues: CSARSLQGSNTEAFF.

The chain links TRBV5-1 to TRBJ2-1; TCRdb indicates TRBD1, and absent DNA this call remains unverified. The CDR3 has 18 amino acids. Germline lookup yields CDR1 SGHRS and CDR2 YFSETQ. The CDR3 here is CASSTGQGWLMGYNEQFF.

The rearrangement links TRBV11-2 to TRBJ2-5; TCRdb names TRBD1, which stays unverified in the absence of DNA. This CDR3 contains 15 residues. Germline-derived CDR1 and CDR2 are SGHAT and FQNNGV. The CDR3 here is CASSSWDRGLETQYF.

The CDR3 loop is CSARGQGGADTQYF. This chain uses TRBV20-1 with TRBJ2-3; TCRdb proposes TRBD1, but this gene call is untestable without DNA. Germline V CDR1 and CDR2: DFQATT, SNEGSKA (reference sequence). This CDR3 contains 14 residues.

The chain joins TRBV5-6 to TRBJ2-7; TCRdb calls TRBD1, which cannot be checked without DNA. The CDR3 spans 15 residues. Germline lookup yields CDR1 SGHDT and CDR2 YYEEEE. CDR3 residues: CASTYEGRNSYEQYF.

This chain uses TRBV4-2 with TRBJ2-1; TCRdb's D call, TRBD2, is unchecked because there is no DNA. Germline V gene lookup returns CDR1 LGHNA and CDR2 YNFKEQ. This CDR3 region has 16 residues. CDR3 amino acids: CASSQDRELGLNEQFF.

The V and J genes are TRBV12-3 or TRBV12-4 and TRBJ2-1; no DNA is available, so the TRBD2 call from TCRdb remains unchecked. This CDR3 is 17 amino acids long. CDR3 sequence reads: CASSPGGLAGGFREQFF.